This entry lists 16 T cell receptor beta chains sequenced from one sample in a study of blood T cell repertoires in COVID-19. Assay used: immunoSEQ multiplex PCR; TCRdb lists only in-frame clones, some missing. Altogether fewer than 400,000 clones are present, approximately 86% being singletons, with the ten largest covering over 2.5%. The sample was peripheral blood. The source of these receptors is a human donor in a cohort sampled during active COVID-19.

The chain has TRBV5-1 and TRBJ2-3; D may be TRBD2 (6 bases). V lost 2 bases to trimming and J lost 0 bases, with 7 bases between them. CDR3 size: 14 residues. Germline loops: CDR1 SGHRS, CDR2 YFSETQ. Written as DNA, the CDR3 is TGCGCCAGCAGCTTCGGGGGAAGCACAGATACGCAGTATTTT. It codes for CASSFGGSTDTQYF.

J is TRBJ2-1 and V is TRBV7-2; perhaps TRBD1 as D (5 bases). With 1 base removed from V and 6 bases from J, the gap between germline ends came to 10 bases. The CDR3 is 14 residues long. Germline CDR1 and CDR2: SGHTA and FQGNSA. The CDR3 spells CASSLEAGRNEQFF. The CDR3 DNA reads TGTGCCAGCAGCTTAGAGGCAGGGCGCAATGAGCAGTTCTTC.

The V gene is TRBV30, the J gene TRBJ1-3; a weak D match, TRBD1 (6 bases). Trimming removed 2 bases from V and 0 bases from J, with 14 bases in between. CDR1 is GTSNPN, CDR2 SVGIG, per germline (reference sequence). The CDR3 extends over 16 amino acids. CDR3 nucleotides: TGTGCCTGGAGTTCCTATGGACAGATCTCTGGAAACACCATATATTTT. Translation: CAWSSYGQISGNTIYF.

CDR3 coding DNA: TGTGCCAGCAGTTTACCTACTTATAGCTCCTACAATGAGCAGTTCTTC. Its translation is CASSLPTYSSYNEQFF. This sequence joins TRBV28 and TRBJ2-1; D gene unclear. V shed 2 bases and J shed 0 bases, with 11 bases lying between them. The CDR3 extends over 16 amino acids. In germline, CDR1 is MDHEN, CDR2 SYDVKM. Complete variable domain (other parts from reference TRBV28 and TRBJ2-1): DVKVTQSSRYLVKRTGEKVFLECVQDMDHENMFWYRQDPGLGLRLIYFSYDVKMKEKGDIPEGYSVSREKKERFSLILESASTNQTSMYLCASSLPTYSSYNEQFFGPGTRLTVL.

The CDR3 coding sequence is TGTGCCTGGACTAAAGACAGGGGGCAGGGCTACACCTTC. It specifies CAWTKDRGQGYTF. The chain joins TRBV30 to TRBJ1-2; 10 bases match TRBD1. The CDR3 has 13 residues. With V trimmed by 4 bases and J by 8 bases, 7 bases remained unmatched. Looked up from germline, CDR1 is GTSNPN and CDR2 is SVGIG (reference sequence).

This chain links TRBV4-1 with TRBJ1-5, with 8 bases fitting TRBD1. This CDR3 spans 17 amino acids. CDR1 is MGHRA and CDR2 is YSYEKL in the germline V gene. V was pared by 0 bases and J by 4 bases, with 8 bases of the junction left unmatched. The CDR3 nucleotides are TGCGCCAGCAGCCAAGACGAGACAGGGGAGGGGAATCAGCCCCAGCATTTT. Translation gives CASSQDETGEGNQPQHF.

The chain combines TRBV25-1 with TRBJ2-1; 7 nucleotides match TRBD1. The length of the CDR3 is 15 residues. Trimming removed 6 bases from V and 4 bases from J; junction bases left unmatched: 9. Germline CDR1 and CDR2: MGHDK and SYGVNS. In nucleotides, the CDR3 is TGTGCCAGCAGGAGGACCGGGACAGAGTACAATGAGCAGTTCTTC. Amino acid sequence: CASRRTGTEYNEQFF.

This chain's CDR3 is CASSIESRANYGYTF. CDR3 DNA sequence: TGTGCCAGCAGTATTGAGAGCAGGGCGAACTATGGCTACACCTTC. V usage is TRBV6-5 and J usage is TRBJ1-2, with a possible D match to TRBD1 (5 bases). V lost 5 bases and J lost 2, with 15 bases in between. Germline loops: CDR1 MNHEY, CDR2 SVGAGI. The CDR3 contains 15 residues.

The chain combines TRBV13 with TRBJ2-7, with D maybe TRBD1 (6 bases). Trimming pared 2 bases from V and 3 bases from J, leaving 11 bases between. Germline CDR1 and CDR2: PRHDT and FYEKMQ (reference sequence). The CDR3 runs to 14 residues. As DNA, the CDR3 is TGTGCCAGCAGCTTATCTAGGGGGAGCTACGAGCAGTACTTC. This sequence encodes CASSLSRGSYEQYF. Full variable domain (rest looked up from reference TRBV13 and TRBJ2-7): AAGVIQSPRHLIKEKRETATLKCYPIPRHDTVYWYQQGPGQDPQFLISFYEKMQSDKGSIPDRFSAQQFSDYHSELNMSSLELGDSALYFCASSLSRGSYEQYFGPGTRLTVT.

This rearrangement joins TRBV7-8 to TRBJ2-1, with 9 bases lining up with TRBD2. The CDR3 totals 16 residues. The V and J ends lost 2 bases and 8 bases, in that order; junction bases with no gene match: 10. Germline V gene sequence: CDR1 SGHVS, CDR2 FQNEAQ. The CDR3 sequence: CASSLSGREGFYEQFF. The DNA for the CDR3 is TGTGCCAGCAGCTTATCCGGGCGGGAGGGATTCTATGAGCAGTTCTTC.

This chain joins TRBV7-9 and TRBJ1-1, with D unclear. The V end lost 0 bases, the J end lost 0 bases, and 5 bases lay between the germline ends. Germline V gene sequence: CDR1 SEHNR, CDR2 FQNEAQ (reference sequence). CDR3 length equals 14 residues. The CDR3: CASSLAAVNTEAFF. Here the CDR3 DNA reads TGTGCCAGCAGCTTAGCGGCGGTGAACACTGAAGCTTTCTTT.

CDR3 sequence (DNA): TGTGCCAGTAGGGCAGGTGTAAGAAACACCGGGGAGCTGTTTTTT. Translation gives CASRAGVRNTGELFF. This chain connects TRBV19 to TRBJ2-2, with D unresolved. The CDR3 has 15 residues. V lost 6 bases and J 2 bases, leaving 13 bases between the germline ends. Per the germline V gene, CDR1 is LNHDA and CDR2 is SQIVND (reference sequence). Full variable domain (remainder filled in from reference TRBV19 and TRBJ2-2): DGGITQSPKYLFRKEGQNVTLSCEQNLNHDAMYWYRQDPGQGLRLIYYSQIVNDFQKGDIAEGYSVSREKKESFPLTVTSAQKNPTAFYLCASRAGVRNTGELFFGEGSRLTVL.

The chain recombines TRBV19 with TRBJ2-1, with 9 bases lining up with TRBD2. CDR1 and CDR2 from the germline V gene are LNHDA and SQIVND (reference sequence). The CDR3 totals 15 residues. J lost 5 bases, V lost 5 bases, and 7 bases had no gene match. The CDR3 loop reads CASSPMGLAHNEQFF. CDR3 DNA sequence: TGTGCCAGTAGTCCCATGGGACTAGCCCACAATGAGCAGTTCTTC.

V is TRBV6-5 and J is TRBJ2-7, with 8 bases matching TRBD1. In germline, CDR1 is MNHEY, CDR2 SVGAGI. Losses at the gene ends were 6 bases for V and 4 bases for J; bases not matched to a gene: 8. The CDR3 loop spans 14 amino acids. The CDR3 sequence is CASSRTHRGYEQYF. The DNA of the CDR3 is TGTGCCAGCAGCCGCACCCACAGGGGGTACGAGCAGTACTTC.

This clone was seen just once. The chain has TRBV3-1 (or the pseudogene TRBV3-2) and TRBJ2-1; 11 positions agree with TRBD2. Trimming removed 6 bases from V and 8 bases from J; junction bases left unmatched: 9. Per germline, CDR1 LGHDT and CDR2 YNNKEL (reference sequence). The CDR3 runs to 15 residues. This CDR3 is CASRRLAGSRDEQFF. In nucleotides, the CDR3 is TGTGCCAGCAGGCGACTAGCGGGGAGCCGGGATGAGCAGTTCTTC.

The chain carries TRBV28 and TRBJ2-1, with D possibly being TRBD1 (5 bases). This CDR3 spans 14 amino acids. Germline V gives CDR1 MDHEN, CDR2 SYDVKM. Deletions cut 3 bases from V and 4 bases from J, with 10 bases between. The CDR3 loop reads CASSLVGRYNEQFF. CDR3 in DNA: TGTGCCAGCAGTTTGGTGGGGCGATACAATGAGCAGTTCTTC. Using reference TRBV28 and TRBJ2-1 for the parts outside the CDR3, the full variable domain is DVKVTQSSRYLVKRTGEKVFLECVQDMDHENMFWYRQDPGLGLRLIYFSYDVKMKEKGDIPEGYSVSREKKERFSLILESASTNQTSMYLCASSLVGRYNEQFFGPGTRLTVL.